This TCR beta chain was obtained from a study of blood T cells in healthy people across ages. The use of a sample-barcoded 5' primer and a J-beta primer mix characterized a second PCR of roughly 6 to 11 cycles. Every cDNA molecule bore a tag from a template-switch adaptor containing 12 random nucleotides. MiXCR was run by TCRdb on the 5' RACE reads, yielding one entry per CDR3 protein. The table shows hundreds of thousands of distinct CDR3 sequences, with around 49% occurring only once. This clonotype was observed a few times. Its target is not known. Aged roughly 6 to 90, donors were systemically healthy Caucasians from Russia. The V gene's germline CDR1 is SNHLY and CDR2 FYNNEI. CDR3 length equals 13 residues. Trimming removed 6 bases from V and 5 bases from J, with 14 bases in between. Regarding the study as a whole: Unknown donor CMV status possibly confounded expanded clonotype changes. Diversity figures derived from one million T cells were judged to underestimate the true value.

The rearrangement uses TRBV2 and TRBJ2-7, with D possibly matching TRBD2 (5 bases). This receptor was taken from an older woman in good health. Sequencing was performed on blood. CDR3 amino acids: CASRKDSYDEQYF. Here the CDR3 DNA reads TGTGCCAGCAGGAAGGACTCATACGACGAGCAGTACTTC. Based on the CDR3 plus reference TRBV2 and TRBJ2-7, the full variable domain is EPEVTQTPSHQVTQMGQEVILRCVPISNHLYFYWYRQILGQKVEFLVSFYNNEISEKSEIFDDQFSVERPDGSNFTLKIRSTKLEDSAMYFCASRKDSYDEQYFGPGTRLTVT.